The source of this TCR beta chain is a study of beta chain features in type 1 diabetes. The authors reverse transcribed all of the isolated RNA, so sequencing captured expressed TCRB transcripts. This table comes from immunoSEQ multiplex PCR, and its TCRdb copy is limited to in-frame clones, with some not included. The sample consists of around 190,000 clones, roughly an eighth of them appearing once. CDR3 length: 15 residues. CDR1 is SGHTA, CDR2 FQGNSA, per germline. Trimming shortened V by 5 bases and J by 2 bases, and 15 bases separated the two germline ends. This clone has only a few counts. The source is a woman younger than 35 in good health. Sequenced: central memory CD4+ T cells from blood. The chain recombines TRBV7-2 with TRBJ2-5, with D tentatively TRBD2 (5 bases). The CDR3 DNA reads TGTGCCAGCAGCCCCTCTTCGCGGAGGCAAGAGACCCAGTACTTC. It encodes CASSPSSRRQETQYF.